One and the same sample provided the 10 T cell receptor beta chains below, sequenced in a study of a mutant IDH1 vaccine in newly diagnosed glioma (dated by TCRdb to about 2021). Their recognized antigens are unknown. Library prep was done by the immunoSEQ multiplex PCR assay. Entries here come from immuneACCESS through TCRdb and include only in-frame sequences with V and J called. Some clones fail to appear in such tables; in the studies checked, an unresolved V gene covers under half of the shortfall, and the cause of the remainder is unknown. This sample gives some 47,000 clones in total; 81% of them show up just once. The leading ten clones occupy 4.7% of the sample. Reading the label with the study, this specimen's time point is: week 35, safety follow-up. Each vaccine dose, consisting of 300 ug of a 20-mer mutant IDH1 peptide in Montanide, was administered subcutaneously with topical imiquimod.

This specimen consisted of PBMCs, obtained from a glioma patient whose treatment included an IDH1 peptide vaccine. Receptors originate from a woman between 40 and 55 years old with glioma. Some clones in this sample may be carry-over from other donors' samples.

CDR3 nucleotides: TGTGCCAGCAGCCATATAGTAGACACCCTGTTCGGGCCGCAGTATTTT. It translates to CASSHIVDTLFGPQYF. The chain has TRBV5-8 and TRBJ2-3; D is uncertain. Trimming stripped 4 bases from V and 10 bases from J, with 25 bases between. The CDR3 runs 16 residues. Germline-derived CDR1 and CDR2 are SGHTS and YDEGEE.

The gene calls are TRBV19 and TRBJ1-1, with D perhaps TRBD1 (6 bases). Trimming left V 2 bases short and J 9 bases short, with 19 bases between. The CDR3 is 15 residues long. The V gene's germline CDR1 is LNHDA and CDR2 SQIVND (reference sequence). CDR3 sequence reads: CASSIIAGQGRQAFF. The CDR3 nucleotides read TGTGCCAGTAGTATAATTGCGGGGCAGGGGAGACAAGCTTTCTTT.

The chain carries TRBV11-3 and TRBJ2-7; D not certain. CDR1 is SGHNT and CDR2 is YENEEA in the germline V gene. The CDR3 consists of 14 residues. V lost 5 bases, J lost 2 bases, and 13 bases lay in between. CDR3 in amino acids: CASSPQTAPYEQYF. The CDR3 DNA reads TGTGCCAGCAGCCCCCAGACCGCGCCCTACGAGCAGTACTTC.

For the CDR3, the DNA is TGTGCCAGCTCACCATCCTCTCTGTACAGCAATCAGCCCCAGCATTTT. Its protein product is CASSPSSLYSNQPQHF. V is TRBV18 and J is TRBJ1-5; no reliable D call. V was pared by 2 bases and J by 1 base, with 12 bases between. CDR3 length: 16 amino acids. Germline CDR1 reads KGHSH; CDR2 reads LQKENI.

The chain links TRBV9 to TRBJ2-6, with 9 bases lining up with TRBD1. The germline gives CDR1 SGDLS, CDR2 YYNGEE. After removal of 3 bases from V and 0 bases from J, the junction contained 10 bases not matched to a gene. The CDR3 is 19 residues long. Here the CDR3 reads CASSEDTGGSSSGANVLTF. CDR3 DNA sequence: TGTGCCAGCAGCGAGGATACAGGGGGCTCAAGCTCTGGGGCCAACGTCCTGACTTTC. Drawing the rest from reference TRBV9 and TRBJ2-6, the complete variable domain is DSGVTQTPKHLITATGQRVTLRCSPRSGDLSVYWYQQSLDQGLQFLIQYYNGEERAKGNILERFSAQQFPDLHSELNLSSLELGDSALYFCASSEDTGGSSSGANVLTFGAGSRLTVL.

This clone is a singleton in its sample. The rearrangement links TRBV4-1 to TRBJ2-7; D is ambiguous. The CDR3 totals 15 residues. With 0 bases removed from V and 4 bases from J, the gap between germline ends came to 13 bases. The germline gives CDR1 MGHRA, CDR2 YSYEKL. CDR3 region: CASSQEGLVRYEQYF. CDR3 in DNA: TGCGCCAGCAGCCAAGAAGGATTGGTGAGGTACGAGCAGTACTTC.

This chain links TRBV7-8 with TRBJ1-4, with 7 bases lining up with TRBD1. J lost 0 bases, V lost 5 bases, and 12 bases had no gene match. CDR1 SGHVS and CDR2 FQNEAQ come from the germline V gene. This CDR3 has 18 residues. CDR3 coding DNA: TGTGCCAGCAGCGGGGAGAGGGACAGTACCGCAACTAATGAAAAACTGTTTTTT. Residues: CASSGERDSTATNEKLFF. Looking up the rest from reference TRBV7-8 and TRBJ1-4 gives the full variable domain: GAGVSQSPRYKVAKRGQDVALRCDPISGHVSLFWYQQALGQGPEFLTYFQNEAQLDKSGLPSDRFFAERPEGSVSTLKIQRTQQEDSAVYLCASSGERDSTATNEKLFFGSGTQLSVL.

CDR3 residues: CASSPPDSTNEKLFF. DNA for the CDR3: TGTGCCAGCAGTCCCCCCGATTCAACTAATGAAAAACTGTTTTTT. The V and J genes are TRBV9 and TRBJ1-4; D remains ambiguous. This CDR3 region has 15 residues. Looked up from germline, CDR1 is SGDLS and CDR2 is YYNGEE. Trimming left V 5 bases short and J 0 bases short, with 11 bases between.

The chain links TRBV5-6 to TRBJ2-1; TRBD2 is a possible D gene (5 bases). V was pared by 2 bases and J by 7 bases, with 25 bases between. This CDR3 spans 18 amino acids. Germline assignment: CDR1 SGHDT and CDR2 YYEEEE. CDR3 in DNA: TGTGCCAGCAGCTTATCCATTGGGAGTAGCGATTCCCGTAATGAGCAGTTCTTC. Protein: CASSLSIGSSDSRNEQFF. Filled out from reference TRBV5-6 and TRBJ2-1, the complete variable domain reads DAGVTQSPTHLIKTRGQQVTLRCSPKSGHDTVSWYQQALGQGPQFIFQYYEEEERQRGNFPDRFSGHQFPNYSSELNVNALLLGDSALYLCASSLSIGSSDSRNEQFFGPGTRLTVL.

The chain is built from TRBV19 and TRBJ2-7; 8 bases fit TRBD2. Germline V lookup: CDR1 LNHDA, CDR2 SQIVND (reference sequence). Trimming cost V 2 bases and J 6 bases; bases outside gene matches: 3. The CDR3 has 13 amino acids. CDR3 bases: TGTGCCAGTAGTATAAAAGCGGGAGTCGAGCAGTACTTC. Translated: CASSIKAGVEQYF.